The present T cell receptor (beta chain) was sequenced within a study of radiotherapy plus CTLA-4 blockade in lung cancer. CDR1 and CDR2 from the germline V gene are LGHNT and FRNRAP. This CDR3 region has 16 residues. V was shortened by 1 base and J by 0 bases, with 10 bases between the two germline ends. Here immunoSEQ multiplex PCR was the method, and the copy in TCRdb shows in-frame clones only, minus some. This table holds 55,000 to 80,000 clones, around 87% found once. Here the sequenced sample was peripheral blood, taken from a patient treated with radiotherapy plus ipilimumab. The genes are TRBV12-5 and TRBJ1-3; weak D call: TRBD1 (6 bases). The clonotype comes from a human donor with non-small cell lung cancer that progressed on radiotherapy plus ipilimumab. The CDR3 region has the DNA TGTGCTAGTGGTTTGGAGGGGGTTAGCTCTGGAAACACCATATATTTT. This sequence encodes CASGLEGVSSGNTIYF.